Detailed here is one TCR beta chain. No antigen is known for it. If no ophthalmopathy progression occurred within 18 months, Graves' hyperthyroidism was stable. In patients aged 18 to 65, hyperthyroidism was newly diagnosed, with duration under 2 months. Patients were excluded because of uncontrolled infection, other autoimmune disease, pregnancy or lactation. TCR beta CDR3 regions were amplified from RNA transcripts. The study used the HTBI primer set for a first-round RT-PCR of the TCR CDR3. In TCRdb, the multiplex PCR reads were re-called with MiXCR into one record per CDR3 protein. Of more than 500,000 distinct CDR3 sequences listed, around 15% are singletons. The data were obtained in a study of T cells in Graves' hyperthyroidism and ophthalmopathy. Findings and limits, study-wide: Most thyroid clonotypes that were expanded above 0.001 also turned up in blood.

Germline loops: CDR1 SGHTA, CDR2 FQGNSA. CDR3 length: 20 residues. V was pared by 5 bases and J by 0 bases, with 16 bases of the junction left unmatched. The material sequenced was blood. This clonotype originated in a woman in her twenties or thirties with Graves' hyperthyroidism. The chain carries TRBV7-2 and TRBJ2-6; 7 nucleotides match TRBD2. The CDR3 protein is CASSPPREAARSSGANVLTF. In DNA, the CDR3 is TGTGCCAGCAGCCCCCCACGGGAGGCCGCTCGTAGCTCTGGGGCCAACGTCCTGACTTTC.